This T cell receptor (beta chain) was profiled in a study of T cells in localized non-small cell lung cancer. Study-level points and caveats: Increased T cell density in blood showed an association with longer overall survival. Heterogeneity within the tumor remains possible, as just one region underwent sequencing.

Remarks on this clone: Its matching antigen is unknown.

The germline CDR1 and CDR2 sequences are SNHLY and FYNNEI. The CDR3 consists of 12 residues. V lost 11 bases to trimming and J lost 1 base, with 11 bases between them. Assay used: immunoSEQ multiplex PCR; TCRdb lists only in-frame clones, some missing. This table holds fewer than 40,000 clones, about four fifths found once. The receptor was derived from a male donor aged 60 or over with stage II squamous cell lung carcinoma. The chain employs TRBV2 and TRBJ1-2, with a possible D match to TRBD1 (6 bases). The sample was peripheral blood, taken before any cancer treatment. CDR3 nucleotides: TGTGCCGCCGGGACATTTAACTATGGCTACACCTTC. Translated: CAAGTFNYGYTF.